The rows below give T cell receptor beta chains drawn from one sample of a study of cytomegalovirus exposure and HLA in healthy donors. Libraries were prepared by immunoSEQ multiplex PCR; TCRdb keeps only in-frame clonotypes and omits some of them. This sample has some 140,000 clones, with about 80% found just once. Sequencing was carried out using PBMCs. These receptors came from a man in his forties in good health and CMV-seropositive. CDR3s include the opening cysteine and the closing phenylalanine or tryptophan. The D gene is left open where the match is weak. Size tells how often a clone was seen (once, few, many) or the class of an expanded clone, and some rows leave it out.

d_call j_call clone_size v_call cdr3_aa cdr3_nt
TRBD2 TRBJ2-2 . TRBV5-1 CASKLAGGSAGELFF TGCGCCAGCAAACTAGCGGGAGGTTCGGCCGGGGAGCTGTTTTTT
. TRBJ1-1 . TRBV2 CASSDPGADTEAFF TGTGCCAGCAGTGACCCAGGGGCGGACACTGAAGCTTTCTTT
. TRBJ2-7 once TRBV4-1 CASSHGQRSYEQYF TGCGCCAGCAGCCATGGACAGCGATCCTACGAGCAGTACTTC
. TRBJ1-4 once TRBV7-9 CASSLGQSNEKLFF TGTGCCAGCAGCCTTGGACAGTCTAATGAAAAACTGTTTTTT
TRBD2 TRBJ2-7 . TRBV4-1 CASSLQREVYEQYF TGCGCCAGCAGCCTTCAGCGGGAGGTCTACGAGCAGTACTTC
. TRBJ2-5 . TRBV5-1 CASHAGPIQETQYF TGCGCCAGCCACGCGGGGCCCATCCAAGAGACCCAGTACTTC
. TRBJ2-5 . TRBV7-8 CASSYLAGRLQETQYF TGTGCCAGCAGCTACCTGGCGGGACGATTACAAGAGACCCAGTACTTC
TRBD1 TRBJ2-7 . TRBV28 CASRDRGSLYEQYF TGTGCCAGCAGGGACAGGGGGTCTCTCTACGAGCAGTACTTC
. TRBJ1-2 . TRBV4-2 CASSQDRVNYGYTF TGTGCCAGCAGCCAAGATCGGGTGAACTATGGCTACACCTTC
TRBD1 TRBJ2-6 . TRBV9 CASSPRQGRTGANVLTF TGTGCCAGCAGCCCGCGACAGGGGAGGACTGGGGCCAACGTCCTGACTTTC
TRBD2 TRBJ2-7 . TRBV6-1 CASSEMGLAGYEQYF TGTGCCAGCAGTGAGATGGGACTAGCGGGATACGAGCAGTACTTC
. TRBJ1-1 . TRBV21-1 CASRGTPNTEAFF TGTGCCAGCAGAGGGACACCTAACACTGAAGCTTTCTTT
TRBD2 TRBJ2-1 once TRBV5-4 CASSLTGRGINSYNEQFF TGTGCCAGCAGCTTGACCGGGAGGGGAATAAACTCCTACAATGAGCAGTTCTTC
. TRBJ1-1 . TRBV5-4 CASSQDSGTEAFF TGTGCCAGCAGCCAGGACAGTGGGACTGAAGCTTTCTTT
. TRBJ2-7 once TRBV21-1 CASSACERGPYEQYF TGTGCCAGCAGCGCTTGCGAGCGGGGGCCCTACGAGCAGTACTTC
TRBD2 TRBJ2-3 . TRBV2 CASRRLAGGSTDTQYF TGTGCCAGCAGGCGACTAGCGGGAGGTAGCACAGATACGCAGTATTTT
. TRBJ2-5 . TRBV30 CAWSVSSLGETQYF TGTGCCTGGAGTGTGTCTAGCCTTGGAGAGACCCAGTACTTC
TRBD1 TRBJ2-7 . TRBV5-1 CASSRRQGDEQYF TGCGCCAGCAGTCGAAGACAGGGAGATGAGCAGTACTTC
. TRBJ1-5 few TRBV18 CASSPYSNQPQHF TGTGCCAGCTCGCCATATAGCAATCAGCCCCAGCATTTT
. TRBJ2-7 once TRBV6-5 CASSYSSSYEQYF TGTGCCAGCAGTTACTCGTCGTCCTACGAGCAGTACTTC
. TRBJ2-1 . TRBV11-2 CASSSTRGDRYNEQFF TGTGCCAGCAGCTCGACTCGTGGAGACCGCTACAATGAGCAGTTCTTC
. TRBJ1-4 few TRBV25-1 CASSETIGAFEKLFF TGTGCCAGCAGTGAAACGATAGGGGCTTTTGAAAAACTGTTTTTT
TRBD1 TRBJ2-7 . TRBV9 CASSAETGGTWEQYF TGTGCCAGCAGCGCAGAAACAGGGGGGACCTGGGAGCAGTACTTC
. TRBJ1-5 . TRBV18 CASSWERQNNQPQHF TGTGCCAGCTCATGGGAGAGGCAAAACAATCAGCCCCAGCATTTT
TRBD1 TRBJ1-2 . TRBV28 CASSVDRGGGYTF TGTGCCAGCAGTGTAGACAGGGGTGGGGGCTACACCTTC
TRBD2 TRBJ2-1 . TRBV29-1 CSVHLADPPDNEQFF TGCAGCGTCCACCTAGCGGACCCTCCTGACAATGAGCAGTTCTTC
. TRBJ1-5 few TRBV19 CASSRDYSNQPQHF TGTGCCAGTAGTAGAGACTATAGCAATCAGCCCCAGCATTTT
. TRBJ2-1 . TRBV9 CASNVRGNGTGIDEQFF TGTGCCAGCAACGTGCGGGGGAATGGGACAGGCATCGATGAGCAGTTCTTC
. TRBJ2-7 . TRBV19 CASSIVSSYEQYF TGTGCCAGTAGTATTGTGAGCTCCTACGAGCAGTACTTC
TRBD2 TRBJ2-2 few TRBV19 CASSPSGSAAGELFF TGTGCCAGTAGTCCGAGCGGGAGTGCGGCCGGGGAGCTGTTTTTT
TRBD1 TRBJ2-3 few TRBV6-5 CASTLGQGGDTQYF TGTGCCAGCACCCTGGGACAGGGTGGGGATACGCAGTATTTT
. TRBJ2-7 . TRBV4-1 CASSQDKTDYYEQYF TGCGCCAGCAGCCAAGATAAAACAGACTACTACGAGCAGTACTTC
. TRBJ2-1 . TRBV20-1 CSAYSNERFF TGCAGTGCGTACTCAAATGAGCGGTTCTTC
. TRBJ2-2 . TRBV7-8 CASSWMRGELFF TGTGCCAGCAGCTGGATGAGGGGGGAGCTGTTTTTT
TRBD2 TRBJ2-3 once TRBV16 CASSQSYSGRASDTQYF TGTGCCAGCAGCCAATCGTATAGCGGGAGGGCCTCGGATACGCAGTATTTT
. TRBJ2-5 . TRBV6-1 CASSEALRGLEETQYF TGTGCCAGCAGTGAAGCGCTTCGGGGATTGGAAGAGACCCAGTACTTC
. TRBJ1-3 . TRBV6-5 CASSPRQTSGNTIYF TGTGCCAGCAGTCCCCGACAGACCTCTGGAAACACCATATATTTT
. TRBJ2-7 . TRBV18 CASSPVAAGEQYF TGTGCCAGCTCACCAGTCGCCGCGGGCGAGCAGTACTTC
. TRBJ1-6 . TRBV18 CASSPKEVANHSPLHF TGTGCCAGCTCCCCCAAAGAAGTAGCTAATCATTCACCCCTCCACTTT
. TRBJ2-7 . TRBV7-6 CASSQAAMTLSSYEQYF TGTGCCAGCAGCCAAGCAGCAATGACTCTATCCTCCTACGAGCAGTACTTC
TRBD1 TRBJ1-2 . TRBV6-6 CASSLASDRRGGYTF TGTGCCAGCAGTCTTGCGTCGGACAGGCGTGGGGGCTACACCTTC
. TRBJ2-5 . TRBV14 CASSQALQETQYF TGTGCCAGCAGCCAGGCTCTTCAAGAGACCCAGTACTTC
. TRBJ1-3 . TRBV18 CASSPTQTIGNTIYF TGTGCCAGCTCACCCACACAAACCATCGGAAACACCATATATTTT
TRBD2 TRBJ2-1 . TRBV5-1 CATALSGAYNEQFF TGCGCCACCGCATTGAGCGGGGCTTACAATGAGCAGTTCTTC
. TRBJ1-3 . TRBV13 CASSVDRSSGNTIYF TGTGCCAGCAGCGTCGACAGGAGCTCTGGAAACACCATATATTTT
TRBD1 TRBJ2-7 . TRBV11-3 CASSLGGQGADEQYF TGTGCCAGCAGCTTAGGGGGACAGGGGGCGGACGAGCAGTACTTC
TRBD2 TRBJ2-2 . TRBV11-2 CASSFAGTSGIIGSGELFF TGTGCCAGCAGCTTTGCCGGGACTAGCGGGATAATAGGGTCCGGGGAGCTGTTTTTT
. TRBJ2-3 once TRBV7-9 CASSEPAEVLVSTDTQYF TGTGCCAGCAGCGAGCCCGCCGAGGTGCTAGTAAGCACAGATACGCAGTATTTT
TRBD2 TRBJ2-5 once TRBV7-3 CATHRGGETQYF TGTGCCACCCACCGGGGGGGGGAGACCCAGTACTTC
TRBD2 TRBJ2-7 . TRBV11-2 CASSSLRAGVVYEQYF TGTGCCAGCAGTTCCCTGCGAGCGGGAGTAGTTTACGAGCAGTACTTC
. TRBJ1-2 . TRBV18 CASSPPGVYGYGYTF TGTGCCAGCTCACCACCAGGGGTATACGGCTATGGCTACACCTTC
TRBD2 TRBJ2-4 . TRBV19 CASSIALAGSKNIQYF TGTGCCAGTAGTATAGCACTAGCGGGCAGTAAAAACATTCAGTACTTC
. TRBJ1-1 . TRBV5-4 CASSLEQGSTEAFF TGTGCCAGCAGCTTGGAGCAGGGGAGCACTGAAGCTTTCTTT
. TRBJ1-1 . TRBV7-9 CASSPGLNTEAFF TGTGCCAGCAGCCCGGGACTAAACACTGAAGCTTTCTTT
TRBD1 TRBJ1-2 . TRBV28 CASSPDRGWDYGYTF TGTGCCAGCAGTCCAGACAGGGGGTGGGACTATGGCTACACCTTC
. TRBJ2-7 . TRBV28 CASTSAGFPYEQYF TGTGCCAGCACCTCCGCCGGGTTCCCCTACGAGCAGTACTTC
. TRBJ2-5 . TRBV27 CARSGYRETQYF TGTGCCAGGTCGGGGTATCGAGAGACCCAGTACTTC